This entry describes one TCR beta chain. Its antigen is unknown. The source of the sample is a study of immune evolution from preneoplasia to lung adenocarcinoma. Broader study findings: Clonality was highest in normal lung, lower in later-stage lesions apparently.

V shed 1 base and J shed 0 bases, with 4 bases lying between them. Germline-derived CDR1 and CDR2 are SGHTA and FQGNSA. The CDR3 extends over 14 amino acids. Patients had resection in Japan or China between about 2013 and 2017. The assay was immunoSEQ multiplex PCR, and TCRdb's table has in-frame clones only and misses some. The sample has some 6,000 clones, over 65% seen once; the top ten hold over 9%. The V and J genes are TRBV7-2 and TRBJ1-3; D is unresolved. The sequence derives from a person aged 55-80 years with lung adenocarcinoma. Source material: FFPE lung adenocarcinoma in situ tissue. CDR3 in amino acids: CASSLGDSGNTIYF. The CDR3, as DNA: TGTGCCAGCAGCTTAGGAGACTCTGGAAACACCATATATTTT.